This TCR beta chain was found in a study of regulatory T cells in long-lasting Graves disease listed by TCRdb under 2021. For the wider study: Patients with newly diagnosed Graves' disease had been on antithyroid drugs for under 3 months. A total of roughly 35 samples underwent TCR sequencing: about 13 from persistent and about 20 from newly diagnosed Graves' disease patients. The study was registered as a clinical trial and conducted in China. Peripheral blood TCR sequencing and RNA sequencing compared persistent Graves' disease patients with newly diagnosed Graves' disease patients. What the work shows at the level of the full study, not this receptor alone: Sequencing and analysis were restricted to the TCR beta chain. Lower TCR Shannon entropy and fewer highly expanded clones were observed in persistent Graves' disease patients than in newly diagnosed patients, which suggested clonal expansion. The study examined only peripheral blood because the primary lesion, thyroid tissue, could not be accessed. Persistent patients shared more public clonotypes among themselves (under 3,000) than newly diagnosed patients did (approximately 970). The small sample size was acknowledged by the authors as a limitation that may reduce accuracy. Persistent disease showed preferential use of TRBV28, TRBJ1-2 and TRBJ2-5, whereas newly diagnosed disease favored TRBV20-1 and TRBJ2-1.

This clonotype showed up just a few times. It has no known antigen specificity. Qualities for individual bases were not recorded, and no much larger clone is one base off. Library generation was performed with multiplex PCR. The listed sequencing device is Illumina HiSeq 4000. CDR3 regions were amplified by Arm-PCR with iRepertoire HTBI primers to construct TCR beta libraries. Before sequencing, the PCR products underwent gel purification. Per the original workflow: Gene usage analysis of CDR3 amino acid clonotypes relied on the roughly 60 TRBV and 14 TRBJ segments identified across samples. COPE and FqMerger were used to merge filtered high-quality paired reads into contigs. Contigs were aligned with BLAST to IMGT TRBV, TRBD and TRBJ reference genes, and CDR3 was defined per IMGT. Highly expanded clones were defined as clonotypes with a frequency above 0.1%. Shannon entropy was used to measure repertoire diversity, and the Gini coefficient was used to measure V-J evenness. Public clonotypes were defined as clonotypes shared by more than one individual. TCRdb redid the processing of the public reads, applying fastp at Q25 and MiXCR, and retained in-frame beta chains. For every CDR3 protein sequence, its rows merge into one entry that carries the most common genes and DNA. The authors' filters were not applied to this entry. This sample comprises 350,000 to 400,000 distinct CDR3 sequences, around a sixth of them detected only once. The ten most abundant clones make up about a fifth of the sample.

Based on the germline V gene, the CDR1 and CDR2 sequences are SGHDT and YYEEEE. CDR3 length: 15 amino acids, cysteine to phenylalanine. Here the CDR3 DNA is all that survives: 45 bases in frame from base 1. The germline ends are 9 bases apart after V is trimmed by 1 base and J by 0 bases. The meaning of the sample's time point label: newly diagnosed GD, antithyroid drugs for less than 3 months. RNA was extracted from PBMCs in TRIzol for both TCR sequencing and RNA sequencing. The diagnosis of Graves' disease followed American Thyroid Association guidelines. Patients for the study were recruited at an endocrinology department in Xi'an, China. From each patient, around 9.3 milliliters of peripheral blood was collected into an EDTA anticoagulant tube. PBMCs were isolated by Ficoll Paque Plus density gradient separation without further T cell sorting. RNA quality was checked with an Agilent 2100 Bioanalyzer and agarose gel, and concentration with a NanoDrop 2000.

This sequence uses TRBV5-6 and TRBJ2-3, and TRBD1 may be the D gene, going by 7 matching bases. The source is a female donor with Graves disease. The source was peripheral blood mononuclear cells (PBMCs), collected at new diagnosis, from a patient treated with antithyroid drugs. CDR3 sequence: CASSLQGGSTDTQYF. The DNA reads as follows: TGTGCCAGCAGCTTGCAGGGGGGTAGCACAGATACGCAGTATTTT.